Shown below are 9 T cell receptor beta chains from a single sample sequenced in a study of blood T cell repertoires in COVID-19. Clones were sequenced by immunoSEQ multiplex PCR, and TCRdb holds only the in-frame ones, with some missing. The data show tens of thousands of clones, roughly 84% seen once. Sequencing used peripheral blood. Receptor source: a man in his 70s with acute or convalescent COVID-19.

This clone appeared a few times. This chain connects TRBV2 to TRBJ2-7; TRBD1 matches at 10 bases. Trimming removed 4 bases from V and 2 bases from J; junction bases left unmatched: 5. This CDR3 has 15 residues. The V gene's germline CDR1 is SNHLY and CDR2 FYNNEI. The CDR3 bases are TGTGCCAGCAGTGGGGGGACAGGGGTTACCTACGAGCAGTACTTC. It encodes CASSGGTGVTYEQYF.

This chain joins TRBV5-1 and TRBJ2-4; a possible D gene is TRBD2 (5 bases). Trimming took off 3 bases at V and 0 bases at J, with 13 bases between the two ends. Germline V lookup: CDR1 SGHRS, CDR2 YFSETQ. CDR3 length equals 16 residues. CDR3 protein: CASSSSGALAKNIQYF. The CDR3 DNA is TGCGCCAGCAGCTCGAGCGGAGCCTTAGCCAAAAACATTCAGTACTTC. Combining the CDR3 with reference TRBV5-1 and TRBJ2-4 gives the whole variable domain KAGVTQTPRYLIKTRGQQVTLSCSPISGHRSVSWYQQTPGQGLQFLFEYFSETQRNKGNFPGRFSGRQFSNSRSEMNVSTLELGDSALYLCASSSSGALAKNIQYFGAGTRLSVL.

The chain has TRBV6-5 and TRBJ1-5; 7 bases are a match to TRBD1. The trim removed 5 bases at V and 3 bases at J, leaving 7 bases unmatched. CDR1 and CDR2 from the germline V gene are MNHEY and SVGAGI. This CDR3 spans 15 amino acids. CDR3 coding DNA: TGTGCCAGCAGTAAATACAGGGGACCCAATCAGCCCCAGCATTTT. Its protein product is CASSKYRGPNQPQHF.

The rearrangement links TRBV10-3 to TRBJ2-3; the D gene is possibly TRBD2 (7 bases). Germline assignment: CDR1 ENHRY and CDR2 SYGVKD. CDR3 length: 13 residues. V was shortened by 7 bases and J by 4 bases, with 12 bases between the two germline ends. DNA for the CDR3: TGTGCCATCAAGGGGGGGCTTGCAGATACGCAGTATTTT. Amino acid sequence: CAIKGGLADTQYF.

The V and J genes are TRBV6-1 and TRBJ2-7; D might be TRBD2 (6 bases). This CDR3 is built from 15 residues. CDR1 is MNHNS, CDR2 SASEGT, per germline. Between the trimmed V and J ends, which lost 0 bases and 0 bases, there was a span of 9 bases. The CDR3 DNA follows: TGTGCCAGCAGTGAAGCTCTCGGGAGCTCCTACGAGCAGTACTTC. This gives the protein CASSEALGSSYEQYF.

Here the CDR3 reads CASSPQQGWSNQPQHF. CDR3 bases: TGTGCCAGCAGTCCGCAACAGGGCTGGAGCAATCAGCCCCAGCATTTT. The chain carries TRBV28 and TRBJ1-5, with D maybe TRBD1 (6 bases). Trimming left V 5 bases short and J 1 base short, with 15 bases between. CDR1 is MDHEN and CDR2 is SYDVKM in the germline V gene. CDR3 length: 16 residues.

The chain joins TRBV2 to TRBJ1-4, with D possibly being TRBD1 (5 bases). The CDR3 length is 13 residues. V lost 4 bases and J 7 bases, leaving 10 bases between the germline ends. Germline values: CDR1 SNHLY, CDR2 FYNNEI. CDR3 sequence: CASSAMGGEKLFF. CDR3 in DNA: TGTGCCAGCAGTGCCATGGGGGGTGAAAAACTGTTTTTT.

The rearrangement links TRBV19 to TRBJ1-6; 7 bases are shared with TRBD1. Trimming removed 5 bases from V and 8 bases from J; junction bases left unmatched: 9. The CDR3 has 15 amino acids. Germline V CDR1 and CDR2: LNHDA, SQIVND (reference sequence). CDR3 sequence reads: CASSASDRFYSPLHF. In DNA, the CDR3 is TGTGCCAGTAGTGCTTCGGACAGGTTTTATTCACCCCTCCACTTT.

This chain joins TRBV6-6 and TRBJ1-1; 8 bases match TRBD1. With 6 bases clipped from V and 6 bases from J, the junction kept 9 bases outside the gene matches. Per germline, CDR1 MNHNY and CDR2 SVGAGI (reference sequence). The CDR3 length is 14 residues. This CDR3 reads CASRLRDRGAEAFF. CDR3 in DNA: TGTGCCAGCAGACTACGCGACAGGGGTGCTGAAGCTTTCTTT.